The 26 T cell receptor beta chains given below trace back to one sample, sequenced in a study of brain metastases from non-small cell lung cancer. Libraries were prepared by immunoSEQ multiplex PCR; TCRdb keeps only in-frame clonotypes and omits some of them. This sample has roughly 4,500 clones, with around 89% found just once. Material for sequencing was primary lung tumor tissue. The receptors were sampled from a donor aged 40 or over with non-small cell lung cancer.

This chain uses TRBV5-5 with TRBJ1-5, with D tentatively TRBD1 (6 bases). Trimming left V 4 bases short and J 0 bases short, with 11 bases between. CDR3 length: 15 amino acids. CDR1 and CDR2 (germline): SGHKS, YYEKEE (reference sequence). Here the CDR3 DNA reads TGTGCCAGCAGCCGGACAGACTATAGCAATCAGCCCCAGCATTTT. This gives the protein CASSRTDYSNQPQHF.

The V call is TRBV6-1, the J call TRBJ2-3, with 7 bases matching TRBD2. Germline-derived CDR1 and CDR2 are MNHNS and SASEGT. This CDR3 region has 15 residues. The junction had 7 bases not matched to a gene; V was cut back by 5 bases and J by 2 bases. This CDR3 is CASSSTSSYTDTQYF. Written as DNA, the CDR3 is TGTGCCAGCAGTTCGACTAGCAGTTACACAGATACGCAGTATTTT.

The CDR3 coding sequence is TGTGCCAGCAGTTACCGGGATTCCTACGAGCAGTACTTC. It codes for CASSYRDSYEQYF. The chain is built from TRBV6-6 and TRBJ2-7; perhaps TRBD2 as D (5 bases). Deletions cut 2 bases from V and 1 base from J, with 6 bases between. Germline V gene data show CDR1 as MNHNY and CDR2 as SVGAGI (reference sequence). The CDR3 runs 13 residues.

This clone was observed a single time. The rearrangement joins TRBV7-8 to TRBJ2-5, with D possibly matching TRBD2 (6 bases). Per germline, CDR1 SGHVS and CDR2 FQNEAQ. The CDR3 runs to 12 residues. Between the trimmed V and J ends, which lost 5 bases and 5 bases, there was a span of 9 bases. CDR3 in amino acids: CASSLAGETQYF. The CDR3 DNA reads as TGTGCCAGCAGCCTCGCGGGGGAGACCCAGTACTTC.

Here the CDR3 reads CASSLGWTEAFF. The CDR3 bases are TGTGCCAGCAGCTTGGGTTGGACTGAAGCTTTCTTT. This chain uses TRBV5-8 with TRBJ1-1; no clear D gene. The V gene lost 0 bases and the J gene lost 5 bases, with 5 bases spanning the gap. This CDR3 spans 12 amino acids. Germline V gene lookup returns CDR1 SGHTS and CDR2 YDEGEE.

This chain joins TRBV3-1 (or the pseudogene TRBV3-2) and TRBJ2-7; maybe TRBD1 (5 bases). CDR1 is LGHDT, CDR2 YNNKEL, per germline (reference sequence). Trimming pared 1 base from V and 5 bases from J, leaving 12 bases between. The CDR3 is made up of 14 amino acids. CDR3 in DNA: TGTGCCAGCAGCCAAGTAGCAGGGATCCACGAGCAGTACTTC. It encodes CASSQVAGIHEQYF.

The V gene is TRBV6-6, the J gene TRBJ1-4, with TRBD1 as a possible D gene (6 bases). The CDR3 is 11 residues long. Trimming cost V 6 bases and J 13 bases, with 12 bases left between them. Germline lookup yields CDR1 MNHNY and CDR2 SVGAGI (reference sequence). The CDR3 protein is CASSPKGGLFF. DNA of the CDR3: TGTGCCAGCAGCCCAAAAGGGGGACTGTTTTTT.

The CDR3 spells CASSPDFYEQYF. CDR3 DNA: TGTGCCAGCAGCCCAGATTTCTACGAGCAGTACTTC. The chain has TRBV7-8 and TRBJ2-7; unclear D gene. This CDR3 has 12 residues. Germline V gives CDR1 SGHVS, CDR2 FQNEAQ. V was pared by 5 bases and J by 3 bases, with 8 bases between.

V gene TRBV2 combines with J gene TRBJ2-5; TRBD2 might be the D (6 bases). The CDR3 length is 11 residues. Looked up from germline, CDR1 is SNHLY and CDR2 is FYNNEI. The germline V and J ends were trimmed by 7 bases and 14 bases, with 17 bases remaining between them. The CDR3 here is CASILGRRSYF. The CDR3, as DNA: TGTGCCAGCATTCTGGGGAGGCGGAGTTACTTC. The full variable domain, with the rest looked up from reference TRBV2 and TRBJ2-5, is EPEVTQTPSHQVTQMGQEVILRCVPISNHLYFYWYRQILGQKVEFLVSFYNNEISEKSEIFDDQFSVERPDGSNFTLKIRSTKLEDSAMYFCASILGRRSYFGPGTRLLVL.

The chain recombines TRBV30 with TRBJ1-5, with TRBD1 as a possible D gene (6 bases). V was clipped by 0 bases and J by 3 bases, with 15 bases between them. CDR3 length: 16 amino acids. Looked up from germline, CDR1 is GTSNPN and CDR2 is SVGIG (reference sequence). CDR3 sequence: CAWSVQGQQLNQPQHF. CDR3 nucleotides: TGTGCCTGGAGTGTACAGGGCCAACAACTCAATCAGCCCCAGCATTTT.

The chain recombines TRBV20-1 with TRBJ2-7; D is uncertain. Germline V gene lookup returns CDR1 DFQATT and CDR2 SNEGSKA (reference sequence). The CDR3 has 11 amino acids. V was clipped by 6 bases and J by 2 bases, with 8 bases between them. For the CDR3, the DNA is TGCAGTGCCGATGGGGCCTACGAGCAGTACTTC. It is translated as CSADGAYEQYF.

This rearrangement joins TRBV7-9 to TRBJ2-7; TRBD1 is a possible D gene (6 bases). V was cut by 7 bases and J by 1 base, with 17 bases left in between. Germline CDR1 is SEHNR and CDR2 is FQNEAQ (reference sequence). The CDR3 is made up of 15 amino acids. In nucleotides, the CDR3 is TGTGCCAGCACCCTCCCGGGACACAATTCCTACGAGCAGTACTTC. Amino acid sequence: CASTLPGHNSYEQYF.

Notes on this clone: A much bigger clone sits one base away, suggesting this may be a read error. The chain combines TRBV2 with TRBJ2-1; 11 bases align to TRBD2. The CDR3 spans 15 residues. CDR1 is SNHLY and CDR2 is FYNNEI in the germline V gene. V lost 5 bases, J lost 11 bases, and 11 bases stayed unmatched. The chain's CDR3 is CASSKRDTSGGKQFF. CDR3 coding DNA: TGTGCCAGCAGTAAAAGGGATACTAGCGGGGGAAAGCAGTTCTTC.

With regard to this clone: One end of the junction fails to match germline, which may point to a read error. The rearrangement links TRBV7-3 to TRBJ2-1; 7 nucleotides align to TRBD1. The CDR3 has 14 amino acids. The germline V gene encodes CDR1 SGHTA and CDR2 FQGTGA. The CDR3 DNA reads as TGTGCCAGCAGCTTAGAGGGGGCGAAAAATGAACAGTTCTTC. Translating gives CASSLEGAKNEQFF.

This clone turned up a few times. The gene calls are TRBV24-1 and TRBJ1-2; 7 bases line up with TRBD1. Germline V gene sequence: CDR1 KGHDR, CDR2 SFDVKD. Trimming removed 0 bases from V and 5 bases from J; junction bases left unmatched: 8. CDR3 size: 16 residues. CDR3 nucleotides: TGTGCCACCAGTGATTTGCAGGGGGATGATACTTATGGCTACACCTTC. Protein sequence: CATSDLQGDDTYGYTF.

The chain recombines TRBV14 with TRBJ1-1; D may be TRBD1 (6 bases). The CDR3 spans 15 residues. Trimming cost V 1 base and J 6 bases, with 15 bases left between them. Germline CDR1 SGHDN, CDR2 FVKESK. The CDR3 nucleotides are TGTGCCAGCAGCCAAGCCTCGGGGGGCACCGCTGAAGCTTTCTTT. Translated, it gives CASSQASGGTAEAFF.

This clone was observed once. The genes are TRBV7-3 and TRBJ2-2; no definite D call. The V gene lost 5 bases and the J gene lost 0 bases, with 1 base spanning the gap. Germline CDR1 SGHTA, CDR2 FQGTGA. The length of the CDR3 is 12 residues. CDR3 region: CASSTNTGELFF. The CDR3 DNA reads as TGTGCCAGCAGCACGAACACCGGGGAGCTGTTTTTT.

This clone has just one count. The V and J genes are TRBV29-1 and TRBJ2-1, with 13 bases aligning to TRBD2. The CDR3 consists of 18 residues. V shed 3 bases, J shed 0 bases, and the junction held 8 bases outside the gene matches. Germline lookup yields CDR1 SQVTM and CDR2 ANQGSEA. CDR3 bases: TGCAGCGTTGAGGGACTAGCGGGGCATACGGGCTCCTACAATGAGCAGTTCTTC. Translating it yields CSVEGLAGHTGSYNEQFF.

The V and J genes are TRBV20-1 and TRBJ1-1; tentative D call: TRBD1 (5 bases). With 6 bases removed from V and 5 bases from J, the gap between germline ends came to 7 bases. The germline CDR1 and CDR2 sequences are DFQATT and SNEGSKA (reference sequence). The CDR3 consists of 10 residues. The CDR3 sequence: CSAGRTEAFF. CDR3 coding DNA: TGCAGTGCGGGGCGGACTGAAGCTTTCTTT.

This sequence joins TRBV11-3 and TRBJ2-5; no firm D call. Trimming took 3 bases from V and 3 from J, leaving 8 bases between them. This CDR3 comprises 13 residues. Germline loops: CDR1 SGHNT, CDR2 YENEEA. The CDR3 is CASSLPSKETQYF. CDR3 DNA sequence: TGTGCCAGCAGCTTGCCCTCTAAAGAGACCCAGTACTTC.

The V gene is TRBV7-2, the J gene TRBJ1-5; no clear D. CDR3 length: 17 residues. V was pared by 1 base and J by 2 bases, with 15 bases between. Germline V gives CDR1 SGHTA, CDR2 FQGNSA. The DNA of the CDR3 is TGTGCCAGCAGCTTAGTCCCCCCCGGGGTCGGCAATCAGCCCCAGCATTTT. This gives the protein CASSLVPPGVGNQPQHF.

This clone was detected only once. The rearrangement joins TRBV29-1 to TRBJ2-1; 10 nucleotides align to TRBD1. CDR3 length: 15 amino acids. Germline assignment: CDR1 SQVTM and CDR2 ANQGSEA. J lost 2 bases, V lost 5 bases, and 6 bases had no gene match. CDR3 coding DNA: TGCAGCGTTTCCGAGACAGGGGGCACCTACAATGAGCAGTTCTTC. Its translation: CSVSETGGTYNEQFF.

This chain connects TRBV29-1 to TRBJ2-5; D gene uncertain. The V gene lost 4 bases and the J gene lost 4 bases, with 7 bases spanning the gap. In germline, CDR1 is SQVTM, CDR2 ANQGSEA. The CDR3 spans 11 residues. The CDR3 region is CSVGSRETQYF. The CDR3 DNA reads TGCAGCGTTGGCTCTCGAGAGACCCAGTACTTC.

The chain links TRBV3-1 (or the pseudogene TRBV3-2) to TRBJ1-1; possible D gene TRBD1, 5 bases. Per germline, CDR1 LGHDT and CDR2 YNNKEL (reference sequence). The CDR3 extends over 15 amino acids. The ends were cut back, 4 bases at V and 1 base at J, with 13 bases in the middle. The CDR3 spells CASSRSGRENTEAFF. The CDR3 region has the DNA TGTGCCAGCAGCCGATCGGGACGAGAGAACACTGAAGCTTTCTTT.

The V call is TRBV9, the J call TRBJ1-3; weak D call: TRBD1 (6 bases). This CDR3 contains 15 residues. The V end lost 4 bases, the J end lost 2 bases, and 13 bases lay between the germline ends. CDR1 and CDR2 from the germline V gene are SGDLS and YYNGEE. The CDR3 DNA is TGTGCCAGCAGCTCGCAACAGGGAACTGGAAACACCATATATTTT. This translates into CASSSQQGTGNTIYF.

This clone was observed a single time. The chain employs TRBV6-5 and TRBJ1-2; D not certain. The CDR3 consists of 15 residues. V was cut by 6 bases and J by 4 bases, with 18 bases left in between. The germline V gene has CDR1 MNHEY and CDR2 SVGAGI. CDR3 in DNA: TGTGCCAGCAGGAACGACCCAGGCTCGGTCTATGGCTACACCTTC. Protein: CASRNDPGSVYGYTF.